A selection of T cell receptor beta chains follows, all from one sample in a study of identical twins. One entry per CDR3 protein, called by TCRdb with MiXCR from the 5' RACE reads. The sample has around 340,000 distinct CDR3 sequences; approximately 8.8% are singletons. Sequenced input: naive T cells sorted from blood. Receptors originate from a woman aged 50 to 60 in good health. CDR3s include the opening cysteine and the closing phenylalanine or tryptophan. Part of the rows lack a size; the others show once, few, many or a class for expanded clones.

clone_size: many
j_call: TRBJ1-1
v_call: TRBV29-1
cdr3_aa: CSVDDHFTEAFF

clone_size: few
j_call: TRBJ2-1
v_call: TRBV5-1
cdr3_aa: CASSHLDFLPSGLNNEQFF

clone_size: NA
j_call: TRBJ2-1
v_call: TRBV5-5
cdr3_aa: CASIVGPYNEQFF

clone_size: few
j_call: TRBJ2-3
v_call: TRBV11-3
cdr3_aa: CASSLGGRRADTQYF

clone_size: few
j_call: TRBJ2-5
v_call: TRBV7-9
cdr3_aa: CASSLGGGGRTQETQYF

clone_size: many
j_call: TRBJ2-3
v_call: TRBV12-3/TRBV12-4
cdr3_aa: CASSLRSTDTQYF

clone_size: NA
j_call: TRBJ2-1
v_call: TRBV19
cdr3_aa: CASTHDGGLAEQFF

clone_size: few
j_call: TRBJ2-2
v_call: TRBV2
cdr3_aa: CASSPIAGYMAGELFF

clone_size: many
j_call: TRBJ2-1
v_call: TRBV6-5
cdr3_aa: CASSYNKATGLLYNEQFF

clone_size: NA
j_call: TRBJ1-4
v_call: TRBV29-1
cdr3_aa: CSVDLGTDYEKLFF

clone_size: NA
j_call: TRBJ2-3
v_call: TRBV13
cdr3_aa: CASSRIDTQYF

clone_size: many
j_call: TRBJ1-1
v_call: TRBV29-1
cdr3_aa: CSARLENTEAFF

clone_size: many
j_call: TRBJ1-1
v_call: TRBV5-1
cdr3_aa: CASSPGQANTEAFF

clone_size: few
j_call: TRBJ2-7
v_call: TRBV12-3/TRBV12-4
cdr3_aa: CASSLSGRDGEQYF

clone_size: NA
j_call: TRBJ2-2
v_call: TRBV4-1
cdr3_aa: CASSQGGRTSGLNTGELFF

clone_size: few
j_call: TRBJ2-1
v_call: TRBV12-3/TRBV12-4
cdr3_aa: CASSPGTGGFEQFF

clone_size: many
j_call: TRBJ2-7
v_call: TRBV4-1
cdr3_aa: CASSQDSSGRQDEQYF

clone_size: many
j_call: TRBJ1-3
v_call: TRBV7-9
cdr3_aa: CASSFRDSGNTIYF

clone_size: NA
j_call: TRBJ2-7
v_call: TRBV29-1
cdr3_aa: CSVEVGTGNEQYF

clone_size: NA
j_call: TRBJ2-7
v_call: TRBV7-6
cdr3_aa: CASSSRTGPYEQYF